Following are 2 T cell receptor beta chains from one sample sequenced in a study of T cell clonotyping in hematopoietic cell transplantation. Data came from immunoSEQ multiplex PCR; TCRdb stores just in-frame clones and leaves some out. The sample consists of about 43,000 clones, 95% of them appearing once. Sequences were obtained from peripheral blood mononuclear cells. These receptor sequences come from a man younger than 40 in good health. Some clones in this sample may be carry-over from other donors' samples.

The chain couples TRBV7-2 to TRBJ1-5; D may be TRBD1 (6 bases). V was cut by 5 bases and J by 5 bases, with 16 bases left in between. Germline values: CDR1 SGHTA, CDR2 FQGNSA. This CDR3 has 15 residues. CDR3 nucleotides: TGTGCCAGCAGCCCGCAGCAAACAGGGTATCAGCCCCAGCATTTT. Translated, it gives CASSPQQTGYQPQHF.

The chain is built from TRBV7-6 and TRBJ1-5; D remains ambiguous. The CDR3 runs to 14 residues. V was shortened by 1 base and J by 2 bases, with 6 bases between the two germline ends. Germline CDR1 SGHVS, CDR2 FNYEAQ. The CDR3 spells CASSLGGGNQPQHF. DNA for the CDR3: TGTGCCAGCAGCTTAGGTGGGGGCAATCAGCCCCAGCATTTT. Looking up the rest from reference TRBV7-6 and TRBJ1-5 gives the full variable domain: GAGVSQSPRYKVTKRGQDVALRCDPISGHVSLYWYRQALGQGPEFLTYFNYEAQQDKSGLPNDRFSAERPEGSISTLTIQRTEQRDSAMYRCASSLGGGNQPQHFGDGTRLSIL.